A single sample gave rise to the 21 T cell receptor beta chains below, sequenced in a study of T-cell memory formation after mild COVID-19. Via MiXCR, TCRdb re-called the 5' RACE reads, giving one row per CDR3 protein. The profile shows under 350,000 distinct CDR3 sequences, roughly 16% of them singletons. Sequencing was performed on PBMCs or a T cell subset sorted from them (not recorded which). The receptors shown here come from a man aged 18 to 29 who had mild COVID-19 (a few samples of this study predate the infection). Cell type and time point are not known.

V gene TRBV5-1 combines with J gene TRBJ2-3; D is unresolved. Per germline, CDR1 SGHRS and CDR2 YFSETQ. The CDR3 sequence is 17 residues long. Trimming cost V 0 bases and J 0 bases, with 14 bases left between them. CDR3 in amino acids: CASSLAAAGTSTDTQYF. The CDR3 DNA is TGCGCCAGCAGCTTGGCCGCAGCCGGTACTAGCACAGATACGCAGTATTTT.

Ten or more counts support this clonotype. CDR3 nucleotide sequence: TGTGCCAGCAGCTTAGGGGTCGGGGACCAAGAGACCCAGTACTTC. Protein sequence: CASSLGVGDQETQYF. The V call is TRBV11-2, the J call TRBJ2-5; a possible D gene is TRBD2 (5 bases). This CDR3 has 15 amino acids. Germline V gene lookup returns CDR1 SGHAT and CDR2 FQNNGV. V was clipped by 1 base and J by 0 bases, with 9 bases between them.

The chain uses TRBV5-6 and TRBJ2-5; TRBD1 might be the D (5 bases). V was cut by 0 bases and J by 4 bases, with 10 bases left in between. CDR1 and CDR2 from the germline V gene are SGHDT and YYEEEE. The CDR3 loop spans 14 amino acids. CDR3 sequence: CASSLVRGTETQYF. The CDR3 DNA is TGTGCCAGCAGCTTGGTAAGGGGCACAGAGACCCAGTACTTC.

The genes are TRBV7-2 and TRBJ1-2; perhaps TRBD1 as D (5 bases). Trimming removed 5 bases from V and 7 bases from J, with 14 bases in between. This CDR3 is built from 13 residues. Looked up from germline, CDR1 is SGHTA and CDR2 is FQGNSA. CDR3 DNA: TGTGCCAGCAGCCCAGGGACGGGCTCTGGCTACACCTTC. It specifies CASSPGTGSGYTF.

This clonotype was observed a handful of times. This sequence joins TRBV12-3 or TRBV12-4 and TRBJ2-3; D possibly corresponds to TRBD1 (6 bases). This CDR3 spans 13 amino acids. With 6 bases removed from V and 3 bases from J, the gap between germline ends came to 10 bases. The CDR3 loop is CASRQGWTDTQYF. The DNA of the CDR3 is TGTGCCAGCAGACAGGGTTGGACAGATACGCAGTATTTT.

There are a few counts of this clonotype. The rearrangement uses TRBV9 and TRBJ2-3, with 8 bases aligning to TRBD2. The CDR3 has 16 amino acids. Unmatched junction bases numbered 11, after V lost 2 bases and J lost 6 bases. The germline V gene encodes CDR1 SGDLS and CDR2 YYNGEE. The CDR3 region is CASSVSGGVNADTQYF. The CDR3 nucleotides read TGTGCCAGCAGCGTGTCGGGGGGGGTAAATGCGGATACGCAGTATTTT. The whole variable domain, filled in from reference TRBV9 and TRBJ2-3, reads DSGVTQTPKHLITATGQRVTLRCSPRSGDLSVYWYQQSLDQGLQFLIQYYNGEERAKGNILERFSAQQFPDLHSELNLSSLELGDSALYFCASSVSGGVNADTQYFGPGTRLTVL.

J is TRBJ2-5 and V is TRBV29-1; D gene ambiguous. The CDR3 length is 10 residues. CDR1 is SQVTM, CDR2 ANQGSEA, per germline. The germline V and J ends were trimmed by 7 bases and 5 bases, with 8 bases remaining between them. The CDR3 here is CSAREETQYF. Written as DNA, the CDR3 is TGCAGCGCCCGAGAGGAGACCCAGTACTTC.

The chain links TRBV5-1 to TRBJ2-1; a possible D gene is TRBD2 (6 bases). Germline V lookup: CDR1 SGHRS, CDR2 YFSETQ. CDR3 length: 15 amino acids. Trimming shortened V by 0 bases and J by 2 bases, and 9 bases separated the two germline ends. For the CDR3, the DNA is TGCGCCAGCAGCTTGGTGGCGGGGACCTACAATGAGCAGTTCTTC. This translates into CASSLVAGTYNEQFF.

This clonotype has only a few counts. The chain couples TRBV11-1 to TRBJ2-2; D gene uncertain. The CDR3 contains 13 residues. The V gene lost 0 bases and the J gene lost 7 bases, with 6 bases spanning the gap. Germline assignment: CDR1 SGHAT and CDR2 FQDESV (reference sequence). CDR3: CASSLANHGELFF. The DNA of the CDR3 is TGTGCCAGCAGCTTAGCGAACCACGGGGAGCTGTTTTTT.

The chain combines TRBV19 with TRBJ2-3; D remains ambiguous. V lost 5 bases, J lost 4 bases, and 19 bases lay in between. There are 16 residues in the CDR3. The germline V gene encodes CDR1 LNHDA and CDR2 SQIVND (reference sequence). The CDR3 bases are TGTGCCAGTAGTGTTGTTGAAGGGTATGACGCAGATACGCAGTATTTT. Its translation: CASSVVEGYDADTQYF.

The V gene is TRBV7-9, the J gene TRBJ2-5, with 8 bases fitting TRBD1. Germline-derived CDR1 and CDR2 are SEHNR and FQNEAQ (reference sequence). J gave up 4 bases and V 11 bases, and 3 bases lay outside the gene matches. This CDR3 comprises 11 residues. Here the CDR3 reads CAVGQGETQYF. The DNA of the CDR3 is TGTGCCGTAGGACAGGGAGAGACCCAGTACTTC.

The V call is TRBV4-1, the J call TRBJ1-1, with D tentatively TRBD1 (6 bases). There are 13 residues in the CDR3. Trimming removed 3 bases at V and 4 bases at J, with 9 bases between. The germline gives CDR1 MGHRA, CDR2 YSYEKL. Written as DNA, the CDR3 is TGCGCCAGCAGCCATCAGGGGCCCACTGAAGCTTTCTTT. It specifies CASSHQGPTEAFF.

This clonotype was counted many times. The rearrangement links TRBV4-1 to TRBJ2-1; TRBD2 agrees at 11 bases. Per the germline V gene, CDR1 is MGHRA and CDR2 is YSYEKL. The CDR3 runs to 16 residues. Trimming cost V 3 bases and J 8 bases; bases outside gene matches: 9. CDR3 DNA sequence: TGCGCCAGCAGCCACCAGACTAGCGGGGAGGGGGATGAGCAGTTCTTC. Translating gives CASSHQTSGEGDEQFF.

The chain has TRBV6-1 and TRBJ1-5, with D perhaps matching TRBD1 (6 bases). The CDR3 is 15 amino acids. The V end was cut by 1 base, the J end by 5 bases, with 12 bases between. Germline CDR1 reads MNHNS; CDR2 reads SASEGT. In DNA, the CDR3 is TGTGCCAGCAGTGAAGGCACAGGGTTCTATCAGCCCCAGCATTTT. It is translated as CASSEGTGFYQPQHF.

This clonotype appeared once. V is TRBV7-9 and J is TRBJ2-1; 15 nucleotides align to TRBD2. With 8 bases clipped from V and 10 bases from J, the junction kept 3 bases outside the gene matches. Germline-derived CDR1 and CDR2 are SEHNR and FQNEAQ (reference sequence). The CDR3 is 13 residues long. CDR3: CASVGTSGGEQFF. The CDR3 DNA sequence: TGTGCCAGCGTAGGGACTAGCGGGGGGGAGCAGTTCTTC.

This chain joins TRBV12-3 or TRBV12-4 and TRBJ1-5; D is unresolved. CDR3 length equals 15 residues. V dropped 3 bases and J dropped 7 bases, with 16 bases sitting between them. The CDR3 DNA reads TGTGCCAGCAGTTTTGATATTGGAGGAGGCCAGCCCCAGCATTTT. This codes for CASSFDIGGGQPQHF.

This chain connects TRBV6-5 to TRBJ2-7; 9 nucleotides line up with TRBD1. The CDR3 has 12 amino acids. J lost 7 bases, V lost 7 bases, and 5 bases had no gene match. In germline, CDR1 is MNHEY, CDR2 SVGAGI. CDR3 nucleotides: TGTGCCAGCAAACAGGGGGCCGGAGAGCAGTACGTC. Encoded protein: CASKQGAGEQYV.

This sequence joins TRBV6-5 and TRBJ2-7; 8 bases align to TRBD1. V lost 2 bases to trimming and J lost 0 bases; unmatched junction nucleotides: 6. The germline CDR1 and CDR2 sequences are MNHEY and SVGAGI. CDR3 length: 16 residues. The CDR3, as DNA: TGTGCCAGCAGTTACGCTACAGGGGGTCCCTCCTACGAGCAGTACTTC. This translates into CASSYATGGPSYEQYF.

The sample holds a few counts of this clonotype. The chain links TRBV20-1 to TRBJ2-7; D possibly corresponds to TRBD2 (5 bases). Germline CDR1 and CDR2: DFQATT and SNEGSKA (reference sequence). The V and J ends lost 5 bases and 6 bases respectively, with 11 bases between them. This CDR3 spans 11 amino acids. The CDR3 loop is CSAARGSEQYV. DNA of the CDR3: TGCAGTGCTGCCCGGGGTTCCGAGCAGTACGTC.

CDR3 bases: TGCGCCAGCAGATCTGGGGCTCGGACTGAAGCTTTCTTT. Translated: CASRSGARTEAFF. V gene TRBV5-1 combines with J gene TRBJ1-1, with D possibly matching TRBD1 (5 bases). Between the trimmed V and J ends, which lost 5 bases and 5 bases, there was a span of 13 bases. The germline V gene encodes CDR1 SGHRS and CDR2 YFSETQ. This CDR3 is 13 amino acids long.

This clonotype was detected a few times. The chain links TRBV7-9 to TRBJ2-1; TRBD1 aligns across 12 bases. The junction had 3 bases not matched to a gene; V was cut back by 1 base and J by 8 bases. CDR3 length equals 15 residues. CDR1 and CDR2 (germline): SEHNR, FQNEAQ (reference sequence). The CDR3 spells CASSLGDRGLDEQFF. The CDR3 DNA is TGTGCCAGCAGCTTAGGGGACAGGGGGCTGGATGAGCAGTTCTTC.